The 12 T cell receptor beta chains listed next were all sequenced from one sample in a study of cytomegalovirus exposure and HLA in healthy donors. PCR involved 60 Vbeta and 13 Jbeta primers. This table comes from immunoSEQ multiplex PCR, and its TCRdb copy is limited to in-frame clones, with some not included. The sample lists about 140,000 clones; approximately 79% were seen once. Sequenced material: PBMCs. These receptors all come from a male donor in good health and CMV-seronegative.

The J gene is TRBJ1-3, the V gene TRBV5-6; 8 positions match TRBD1. V lost 5 bases and J lost 4; bases outside the gene matches: 8. This CDR3 comprises 15 residues. Germline CDR1 SGHDT, CDR2 YYEEEE. The CDR3 protein is CASSYGQGSGNTIYF. CDR3 nucleotides: TGTGCCAGCAGTTATGGACAGGGCTCCGGAAACACCATATATTTT.

This clone has a single count. This chain joins TRBV27 and TRBJ2-1; 8 nucleotides align to TRBD2. Unmatched junction bases numbered 10, after V lost 3 bases and J lost 3 bases. CDR1 and CDR2 from the germline V gene are MNHEY and SMNVEV (reference sequence). CDR3 length: 17 amino acids. The CDR3 nucleotides read TGTGCCAGCAGTTTGACGGGGGGGCCGGCGGGCTACAATGAGCAGTTCTTC. This encodes CASSLTGGPAGYNEQFF.

The rearrangement uses TRBV6-5 and TRBJ1-4; a weak D match, TRBD1 (5 bases). Deletions cut 2 bases from V and 8 bases from J, with 15 bases between. The germline V gene encodes CDR1 MNHEY and CDR2 SVGAGI. The CDR3 runs 15 residues. The CDR3, as DNA: TGTGCCAGCAGTTACACGGCAGGGATTGGGGAAAAACTGTTTTTT. Its translation is CASSYTAGIGEKLFF.

The J gene is TRBJ1-5, the V gene TRBV25-1; D perhaps matches TRBD1 (6 bases). This CDR3 has 14 residues. The germline gives CDR1 MGHDK, CDR2 SYGVNS. V was shortened by 4 bases and J by 6 bases, with 13 bases between the two germline ends. The CDR3 sequence is CASSAGSGAQPQHF. CDR3 sequence (DNA): TGTGCCAGCAGTGCAGGATCAGGGGCTCAGCCCCAGCATTTT.

The gene calls are TRBV7-2 and TRBJ2-5; TRBD1 agrees at 11 bases. V lost 4 bases, J lost 5 bases, and 6 bases stayed unmatched. The CDR3 consists of 15 residues. Germline lookup yields CDR1 SGHTA and CDR2 FQGNSA. CDR3 in DNA: TGTGCCAGCAGCTCGGACAGGGGGCGAAGGGAGACCCAGTACTTC. This encodes CASSSDRGRRETQYF.

The chain employs TRBV6-5 and TRBJ2-7; TRBD1 agrees at 9 bases. The CDR3 is 15 amino acids. Germline V CDR1 and CDR2: MNHEY, SVGAGI. V gave up 4 bases and J gave up 6 bases; unmatched junction bases: 10. The CDR3 DNA sequence: TGTGCCAGCAGTTCTTCACAGGGGGCGCGGAGCGAGCAGTACTTC. The encoded protein is CASSSSQGARSEQYF.

V is TRBV7-9 and J is TRBJ2-1; D might be TRBD1 (5 bases). V shed 3 bases and J shed 5 bases, with 8 bases lying between them. Germline V lookup: CDR1 SEHNR, CDR2 FQNEAQ (reference sequence). CDR3 size: 13 residues. DNA of the CDR3: TGTGCCAGCAGCTTGGGGCTACACAATGAGCAGTTCTTC. Translating it yields CASSLGLHNEQFF.

This chain connects TRBV30 to TRBJ2-3; 7 bases are shared with TRBD2. V was clipped by 2 bases and J by 0 bases; unmatched bases: 5. The CDR3 length is 15 residues. Germline CDR1 GTSNPN, CDR2 SVGIG (reference sequence). The CDR3 loop reads CAWSLLGGSTDTQYF. CDR3 sequence (DNA): TGTGCCTGGAGTCTCCTCGGGGGGAGCACAGATACGCAGTATTTT.

This clone has just one count. V and J are TRBV7-2 and TRBJ2-1; D perhaps matches TRBD2 (6 bases). In germline, CDR1 is SGHTA, CDR2 FQGNSA. This CDR3 has 13 amino acids. V lost 5 bases, J lost 9 bases, and 14 bases lay in between. The CDR3 spells CASSTRLVGEQFF. CDR3 sequence (DNA): TGTGCCAGCAGCACCCGACTAGTCGGTGAGCAGTTCTTC.

J is TRBJ1-5 and V is TRBV27, with D possibly being TRBD1 (5 bases). The CDR3 spans 16 residues. V was shortened by 0 bases and J by 2 bases, with 11 bases between the two germline ends. Germline CDR1 is MNHEY and CDR2 is SMNVEV (reference sequence). The CDR3 protein is CASSLSAGRRNQPQHF. The CDR3, as DNA: TGTGCCAGCAGTTTATCGGCAGGGCGGCGCAATCAGCCCCAGCATTTT.

CDR3 in amino acids: CASSAQDSFYEQYF. The CDR3 nucleotides read TGTGCCAGCAGCGCCCAGGACAGTTTTTACGAGCAGTACTTC. The chain carries TRBV5-4 and TRBJ2-7; D might be TRBD1 (6 bases). Germline V lookup: CDR1 SGHNT, CDR2 YYREEE (reference sequence). The CDR3 sequence is 14 residues long. The V gene lost 4 bases and the J gene lost 4 bases, with 15 bases spanning the gap.

This clone was seen a handful of times. V and J are TRBV7-8 and TRBJ1-1, with 10 nucleotides matching TRBD1. Germline CDR1 is SGHVS and CDR2 is FQNEAQ. Losses at the gene ends were 4 bases for V and 7 bases for J; bases not matched to a gene: 9. The CDR3 has 15 amino acids. CDR3 loop: CASSSRQGAVFEAFF. The CDR3 DNA follows: TGTGCCAGCAGCTCTAGACAGGGGGCCGTCTTTGAAGCTTTCTTT.